This T cell receptor beta chain appears in the sequencing data of a study of shared clonotypes between healthy human individuals (dated by TCRdb to the early 2020s). For the study in its entirety: Three men and a couple of women, aged 18 to 49 years, made up the cohort. The study deeply sequenced blood TCR repertoires of several healthy adults to estimate repertoire size and the extent of clonotype sharing between individuals. Different laboratories and diverse techniques were used to prepare libraries and sequence TCR repertoires, to increase sequencing depth and limit assay-specific biases. For each donor, three plates each were used for CD4 naive and CD4 memory, two plates were used for CD8 naive, and one plate was used for CD8 memory. Per donor, leukapheresis produced somewhere between about 0.85 and 10 billion PBMCs.

Based on the germline V gene (reference sequence), the CDR1 and CDR2 sequences are MNHEY and SMNVEV. The germline ends are 11 bases apart after V is trimmed by 6 bases and J by 0 bases. Measured from the cysteine to the phenylalanine, the CDR3 is 14 residues long. Kept here is only the CDR3 DNA, which spans 42 bases and is read in frame from base 1. TCR CDR3 regions were amplified from genomic DNA by multiplex PCR using the deep immunoSEQ assay. For each cell subset, the extracted genomic DNA was distributed evenly across all wells of several immunoSEQ 96-well plates, and each plate served as one replicate. Each replicate PCR for sorted subsets received roughly 0.2 ug genomic DNA, equal to around 32,000 T cell genomes. The purified libraries were quantified using a Qubit 3.0 fluorometer, sized with a Bioanalyzer 2100, and then quantified again using the KAPA Library Quantification kit. A separate single-read 150-cycle Illumina NextSeq 550 flow cell was used to sequence each immunoSEQ 96-well plate. As for the original processing: Because only junctional sequences without quality scores were contained in the immunoSEQ output, filtering matching that applied to full-length reads could not be performed. Sequences were annotated with PyIR, a Python wrapper for IgBLAST v1.9, and V/J genes and CDR3 were assigned using IMGT germline references. Reads with weak V/J assignments (E-value above 1e-6), missing CDR3, stop codons, out-of-frame junctions, or ambiguous translated residues were removed. V3J clonotypes were defined as sequences sharing an identical inferred V gene, J gene, and CDR3 amino acid sequence. The percentage overlap between two repertoires was calculated by dividing the number of shared unique clonotypes by the size of the smaller repertoire. Repertoire richness was assessed with RTK rarefaction, the Chao1 estimator, and Recon v2.1 estimates of unobserved clonotypes. Generation probabilities for all TCRbeta clonotypes obtained by the gDNA method from several donors were computed using OLGA. TCRdb's version of the immuneACCESS table is confined to in-frame rearrangements and falls short of the full clone set. An unresolved V gene accounts for under half of the shortfall where checked; the remainder is of unknown origin. V, J and clone size derive from that table, while D and trimming were established from the DNA sequence. For this sample the table gives over a million clones, of which roughly 96% were detected only once. Of the sample, over 1% falls within the top ten clones.

Findings and caveats that apply to the study as a whole: Sampling was limited to blood, and TCR repertoires in tissue likely differ from TCR repertoires in blood. Across a few donors, about 5% of naive CD4, approximately 4% of naive CD8, 2.3% of memory CD4, and under 0.45% of memory CD8 clonotypes were shared. Naive subsets generally had larger estimated clonotype richness than memory subsets did. Incomplete sequencing was indicated by rarefaction of sorted-subset datasets, despite the large sequencing depth. Compared with non-shared clonotypes, the clonotypes found in all four sorted-subset donors had higher generation probabilities. The small number of donors limited the genetic and exposure-history diversity represented. Pairwise subsampling indicated that sequencing depth was expected to affect the degree of clonotype sharing among donors.

On this clone itself: Its antigen is not yet known. No base-level quality is on record; no much larger clone is a single base apart.

The donors were healthy, HIV-negative adults with no recently reported acute infections or vaccinations. All donors were Caucasian adults living in Nashville, Tennessee, USA. CD4+ T cells were enriched by magnetic negative selection; naive cells were then positively selected on CD45RA, and the negative fraction formed the memory subset. After blood collection by leukapheresis, PBMCs were isolated using Ficoll-Histopaque density gradient centrifugation and then cryopreserved in the vapor phase of liquid nitrogen. Analytical flow cytometry was used to check the purity and quantity of each magnetically sorted T cell population. Each sorted fraction had its genomic DNA isolated and then quantified by UV absorbance on a Nanodrop 2000c.

The chain is encoded by TRBV27 joined to TRBJ1-1, with the identity of the D gene unclear. The sequenced material came from naive CD4+ T cells sorted from blood. Per the publication, the cell subset or site label means: CD45RA+ positively selected. The TCR sequence derives from a man aged 25-45 years in good health. CDR3 region: CASRREVMNTEAFF. The nucleotides are TGTGCCAGCAGGCGGGAGGTGATGAACACTGAAGCTTTCTTT.